The present T cell receptor (beta chain) was sequenced within a study of OX40 agonist ivuxolimab in advanced cancers. Across the study: Ivuxolimab is an agonistic anti-OX40 (CD134) antibody, and patients were treated with it.

Using immunoSEQ multiplex PCR, the repertoire was profiled, and TCRdb retains in-frame clones only, with some absent. Here the sample spans tens of thousands of clones, 87% being singletons. The ends lost 4 bases at V and 2 bases at J; junction bases unmatched: 11. The CDR3 length is 19 residues. The germline V gene has CDR1 MGHRA and CDR2 YSYEKL. J is TRBJ2-1 and V is TRBV4-1, with TRBD2 identical over 13 bases. This TCR came from an adult with an advanced solid tumor such as melanoma, head and neck, liver or kidney cancer. The sample here was CD4+ or CD8+ T cells sorted from blood, taken in a trial of the OX40 agonist ivuxolimab. The CDR3 region has the DNA TGCGCCAGCAGCCGAGGGACTAGCGGGACCGGGCGTACCTACAATGAGCAGTTCTTC. This codes for CASSRGTSGTGRTYNEQFF.